These 17 T cell receptor beta chains were sequenced from one sample in a study of T cell responses to AZD1222 COVID-19 vaccine. Assay used: immunoSEQ multiplex PCR; TCRdb lists only in-frame clones, some missing. The sample contains some 140,000 clones, over 75% of which appear only once. Sequenced material: peripheral blood, taken 28 days after the second dose of the MenACWY control vaccine. The receptors come from an adult who received the MenACWY meningococcal vaccine as a control.

The chain uses TRBV7-2 and TRBJ2-2, with a weak D call TRBD1 (5 bases). Trimming shortened V by 4 bases and J by 3 bases, and 15 bases separated the two germline ends. In germline, CDR1 is SGHTA, CDR2 FQGNSA. The CDR3 runs to 16 residues. CDR3 protein: CASSYPQGSYTGELFF. The CDR3 DNA reads TGTGCCAGCAGCTACCCCCAGGGTAGTTACACCGGGGAGCTGTTTTTT.

The rearrangement links TRBV5-1 to TRBJ2-2; 8 positions match TRBD2. With V trimmed by 2 bases and J by 0 bases, 15 bases remained unmatched. The germline V gene encodes CDR1 SGHRS and CDR2 YFSETQ. The CDR3 covers 20 residues. The CDR3: CASSFGVPGGTKANTGELFF. The CDR3 DNA reads TGCGCCAGCAGCTTTGGGGTCCCGGGGGGGACTAAAGCGAACACCGGGGAGCTGTTTTTT.

V is TRBV6-6 and J is TRBJ1-2; D gene uncertain. Germline-derived CDR1 and CDR2 are MNHNY and SVGAGI (reference sequence). V was clipped by 0 bases and J by 5 bases, with 16 bases between them. This CDR3 comprises 16 residues. The CDR3 DNA follows: TGTGCCAGCAGTTACTCGGGCGTGGAAACCTCGTATGGCTACACCTTC. This translates into CASSYSGVETSYGYTF.

The rearrangement uses TRBV20-1 and TRBJ2-5; 8 bases agree with TRBD2. Germline V lookup: CDR1 DFQATT, CDR2 SNEGSKA (reference sequence). V lost 3 bases to trimming and J lost 5 bases; unmatched junction nucleotides: 5. This CDR3 has 13 residues. The CDR3: CSASDGRVETQYF. The CDR3 bases are TGCAGTGCTAGTGACGGGAGGGTTGAGACCCAGTACTTC.

Here the CDR3 reads CASSLAWAGTGELFF. The CDR3 DNA reads as TGTGCCAGCAGCTTAGCGTGGGCAGGGACCGGGGAGCTGTTTTTT. The chain carries TRBV7-6 and TRBJ2-2, with TRBD1 as a possible D gene (5 bases). Germline V gives CDR1 SGHVS, CDR2 FNYEAQ. There are 15 residues in the CDR3. The V and J ends lost 0 bases and 5 bases respectively, with 10 bases between them.

This clone was observed a single time. This sequence joins TRBV24-1 and TRBJ1-4; TRBD1 agrees at 11 bases. Germline assignment: CDR1 KGHDR and CDR2 SFDVKD. With V trimmed by 4 bases and J by 7 bases, 4 bases remained unmatched. This CDR3 spans 15 amino acids. The CDR3 sequence is CATSDAGTGGEKLFF. In DNA, the CDR3 is TGTGCCACCAGTGACGCCGGGACAGGGGGTGAAAAACTGTTTTTT.

V gene TRBV5-1 combines with J gene TRBJ2-1; D not resolved. The CDR3 has 11 residues. The V gene lost 0 bases and the J gene lost 9 bases, with 4 bases spanning the gap. The V gene's germline CDR1 is SGHRS and CDR2 YFSETQ. Here the CDR3 reads CASSLAGEQFF. Here the CDR3 DNA reads TGCGCCAGCAGCTTGGCGGGTGAGCAGTTCTTC.

This clone was seen once. V usage is TRBV6-5 and J usage is TRBJ2-1, with D unresolved. Germline CDR1 and CDR2: MNHEY and SVGAGI. This CDR3 is built from 15 residues. Trimming shortened V by 5 bases and J by 4 bases, and 15 bases separated the two germline ends. CDR3 loop: CASSSQMAFYNEQFF. Written as DNA, the CDR3 is TGTGCCAGCAGTAGCCAGATGGCCTTTTACAATGAGCAGTTCTTC.

The V call is TRBV30, the J call TRBJ2-7, with D possibly TRBD1 on 5 matching bases. CDR1 and CDR2 (germline): GTSNPN, SVGIG (reference sequence). V gave up 1 base and J gave up 3 bases, with 19 bases separating them. The CDR3 is 16 residues long. CDR3 amino acids: CAWSGPDRHLIYEQYF. The CDR3 bases are TGTGCCTGGAGTGGGCCTGACAGACACCTAATCTACGAGCAGTACTTC.

The rearrangement joins TRBV2 to TRBJ1-1; no clear D gene. Per germline, CDR1 SNHLY and CDR2 FYNNEI. The ends were cut back, 8 bases at V and 8 bases at J, with 18 bases in the middle. The CDR3 extends over 13 amino acids. CDR3 in amino acids: CASAIAIGIEAFF. For the CDR3, the DNA is TGTGCCAGCGCCATTGCTATAGGAATAGAAGCTTTCTTT.

The chain links TRBV5-6 to TRBJ2-5; 8 nucleotides line up with TRBD1. Germline trimming cut 5 bases from V and 7 bases from J; bases unmatched to any gene: 10. This CDR3 is built from 14 residues. Germline V gene sequence: CDR1 SGHDT, CDR2 YYEEEE. The CDR3 nucleotides read TGTGCCAGCAGAACCGGGACAGGAGGGGCGACCCAGTACTTC. Protein sequence: CASRTGTGGATQYF.

This CDR3 reads CASRAPASGANVLTF. The CDR3 bases are TGCGCCAGCAGGGCCCCGGCCTCTGGGGCCAACGTCCTGACTTTC. V is TRBV10-2 and J is TRBJ2-6; D remains ambiguous. The CDR3 covers 15 residues. Germline V gene sequence: CDR1 WSHSY, CDR2 SAAADI. V lost 6 bases, J lost 0 bases, and 9 bases lay in between.

This clone came up a few times. The chain recombines TRBV28 with TRBJ1-2; 8 bases agree with TRBD1. The CDR3 extends over 15 amino acids. J gave up 7 bases and V 5 bases, and 12 bases lay outside the gene matches. The germline gives CDR1 MDHEN, CDR2 SYDVKM. CDR3 region: CASSLGQGRAGGYTF. CDR3 nucleotide sequence: TGTGCCAGCAGTCTAGGACAGGGAAGGGCTGGTGGCTACACCTTC.

The chain is built from TRBV2 and TRBJ1-1; D unresolved. V lost 7 bases to trimming and J lost 0 bases, with 12 bases between them. Germline V gives CDR1 SNHLY, CDR2 FYNNEI. This CDR3 comprises 14 residues. DNA of the CDR3: TGTGCCAGCATAGTGGATAGGATGAACACTGAAGCTTTCTTT. Amino acids: CASIVDRMNTEAFF. Full variable domain (rest looked up from reference TRBV2 and TRBJ1-1): EPEVTQTPSHQVTQMGQEVILRCVPISNHLYFYWYRQILGQKVEFLVSFYNNEISEKSEIFDDQFSVERPDGSNFTLKIRSTKLEDSAMYFCASIVDRMNTEAFFGQGTRLTVV.

The chain uses TRBV15 and TRBJ1-1; no reliable D call. The CDR3 length is 13 residues. V gave up 1 base and J gave up 7 bases, with 10 bases separating them. The germline V gene encodes CDR1 LNHNV and CDR2 YYDKDF (reference sequence). This chain's CDR3 is CATSRVGRDEAFF. CDR3 in DNA: TGTGCCACCAGCAGAGTGGGTCGCGATGAAGCTTTCTTT.

The chain employs TRBV5-1 and TRBJ1-5, with TRBD1 matching over 10 bases. The germline gives CDR1 SGHRS, CDR2 YFSETQ. V lost 4 bases to trimming and J lost 6 bases; unmatched junction nucleotides: 7. This CDR3 has 15 residues. CDR3 DNA sequence: TGCGCCAGCAGCCCGGGACAGGGGATGAGTCAGCCCCAGCATTTT. Its translation: CASSPGQGMSQPQHF.

This sequence joins TRBV3-1 (or the pseudogene TRBV3-2) and TRBJ1-2, with D possibly TRBD1 on 5 matching bases. Germline CDR1 is LGHDT and CDR2 is YNNKEL (reference sequence). This CDR3 region has 13 residues. The ends were cut back, 0 bases at V and 3 bases at J, with 5 bases in the middle. CDR3 region: CASSQDRDYGYTF. The CDR3 DNA reads as TGTGCCAGCAGCCAAGACAGGGACTATGGCTACACCTTC.